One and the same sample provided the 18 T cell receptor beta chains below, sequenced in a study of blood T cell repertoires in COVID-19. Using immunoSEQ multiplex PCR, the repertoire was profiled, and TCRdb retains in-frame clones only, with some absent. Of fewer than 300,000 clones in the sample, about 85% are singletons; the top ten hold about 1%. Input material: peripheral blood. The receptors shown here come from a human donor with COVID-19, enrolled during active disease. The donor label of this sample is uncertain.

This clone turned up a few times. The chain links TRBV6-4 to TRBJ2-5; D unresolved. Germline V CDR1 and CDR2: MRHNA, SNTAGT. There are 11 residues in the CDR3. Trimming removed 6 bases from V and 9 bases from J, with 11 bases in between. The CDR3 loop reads CASSDPLAQYF. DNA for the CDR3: TGTGCCAGCAGCGACCCCCTCGCCCAGTACTTC.

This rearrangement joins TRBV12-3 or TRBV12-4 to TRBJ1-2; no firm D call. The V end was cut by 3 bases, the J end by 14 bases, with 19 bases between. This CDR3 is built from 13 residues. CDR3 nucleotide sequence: TGTGCCAGCAGTTTTGACGGACTCCAGACGAGAACCTTC. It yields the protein CASSFDGLQTRTF.

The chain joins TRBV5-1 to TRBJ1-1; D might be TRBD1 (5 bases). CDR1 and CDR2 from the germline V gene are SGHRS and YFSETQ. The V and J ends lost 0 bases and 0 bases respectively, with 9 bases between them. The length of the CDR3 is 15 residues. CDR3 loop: CASSLVDSLNTEAFF. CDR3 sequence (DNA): TGCGCCAGCAGCTTGGTAGACAGCTTGAACACTGAAGCTTTCTTT.

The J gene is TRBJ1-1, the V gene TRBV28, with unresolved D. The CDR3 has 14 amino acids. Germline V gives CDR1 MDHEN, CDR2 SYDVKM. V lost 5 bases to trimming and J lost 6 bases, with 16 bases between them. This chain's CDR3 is CASSLVSERAEAFF. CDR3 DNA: TGTGCCAGCAGTCTTGTGAGCGAACGGGCTGAAGCTTTCTTT.

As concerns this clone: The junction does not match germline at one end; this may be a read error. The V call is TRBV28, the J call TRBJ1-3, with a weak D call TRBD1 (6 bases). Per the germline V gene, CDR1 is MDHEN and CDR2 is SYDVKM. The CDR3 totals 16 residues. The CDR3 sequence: CASRLGAGAGGNTIYF. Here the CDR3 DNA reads TGTGCCAGCCGTTTAGGGGCAGGGGCAGGTGGAAACACCATATATTTT.

In nucleotides, the CDR3 is TGTGCCAGCAGCCGGACAGGGGAGCTCTATGGCTACACCTTC. Translating it yields CASSRTGELYGYTF. This chain links TRBV6-5 with TRBJ1-2, with TRBD1 matching 9 bases. J was trimmed by 4 bases and V by 6 bases; bases with no gene match: 6. The germline V gene has CDR1 MNHEY and CDR2 SVGAGI. CDR3 length equals 14 residues.

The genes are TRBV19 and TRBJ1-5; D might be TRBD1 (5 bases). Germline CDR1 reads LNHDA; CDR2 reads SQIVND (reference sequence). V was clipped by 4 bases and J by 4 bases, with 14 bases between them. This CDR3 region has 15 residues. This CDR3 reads CASSRRGNENQPQHF. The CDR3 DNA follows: TGTGCCAGTAGTAGGAGGGGAAACGAAAATCAGCCCCAGCATTTT. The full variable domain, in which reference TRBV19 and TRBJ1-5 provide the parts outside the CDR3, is DGGITQSPKYLFRKEGQNVTLSCEQNLNHDAMYWYRQDPGQGLRLIYYSQIVNDFQKGDIAEGYSVSREKKESFPLTVTSAQKNPTAFYLCASSRRGNENQPQHFGDGTRLSIL.

CDR3 residues: CASSLSSYNSPLHF. For the CDR3, the DNA is TGTGCCAGCAGCTTGAGCTCCTATAATTCACCCCTCCACTTT. The chain links TRBV9 to TRBJ1-6; D remains ambiguous. V lost 4 bases to trimming and J lost 0 bases, with 5 bases between them. CDR1 and CDR2 from the germline V gene are SGDLS and YYNGEE. The CDR3 has 14 residues.

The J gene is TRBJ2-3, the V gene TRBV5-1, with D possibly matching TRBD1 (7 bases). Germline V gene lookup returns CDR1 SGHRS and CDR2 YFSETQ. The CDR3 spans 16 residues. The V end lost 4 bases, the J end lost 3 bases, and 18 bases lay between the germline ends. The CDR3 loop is CASSTGAGTVTDTQYF. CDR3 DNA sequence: TGCGCCAGCAGCACAGGGGCGGGGACTGTAACAGATACGCAGTATTTT.

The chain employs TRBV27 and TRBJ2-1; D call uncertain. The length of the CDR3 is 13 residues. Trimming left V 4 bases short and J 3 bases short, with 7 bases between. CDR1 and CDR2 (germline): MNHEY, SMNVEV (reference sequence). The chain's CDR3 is CASSSVLYNEQFF. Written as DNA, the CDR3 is TGTGCCAGCAGTTCGGTTCTCTACAATGAGCAGTTCTTC.

CDR3 in amino acids: CASSYPSRGTDTQYF. The CDR3, as DNA: TGTGCCAGCAGTTACCCGTCAAGGGGTACAGATACGCAGTATTTT. This chain uses TRBV6-5 with TRBJ2-3, with D perhaps TRBD1 (5 bases). Trimming stripped 2 bases from V and 3 bases from J, with 12 bases between. The CDR3 spans 15 residues. Looked up from germline, CDR1 is MNHEY and CDR2 is SVGAGI.

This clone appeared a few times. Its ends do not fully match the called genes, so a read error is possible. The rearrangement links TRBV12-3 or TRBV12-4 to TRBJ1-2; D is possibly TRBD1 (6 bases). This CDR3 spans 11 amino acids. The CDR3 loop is CASSPGGHGIF. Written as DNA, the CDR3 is TGTGCCAGCAGCCCGGGGGGCCACGGTATCTTC.

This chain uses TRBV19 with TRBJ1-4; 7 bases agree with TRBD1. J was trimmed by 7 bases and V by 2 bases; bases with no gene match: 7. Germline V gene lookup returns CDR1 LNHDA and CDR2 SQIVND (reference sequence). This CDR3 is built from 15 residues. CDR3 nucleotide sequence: TGTGCCAGTAGTATAACCACAGGGGCCTTTGAAAAACTGTTTTTT. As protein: CASSITTGAFEKLFF.

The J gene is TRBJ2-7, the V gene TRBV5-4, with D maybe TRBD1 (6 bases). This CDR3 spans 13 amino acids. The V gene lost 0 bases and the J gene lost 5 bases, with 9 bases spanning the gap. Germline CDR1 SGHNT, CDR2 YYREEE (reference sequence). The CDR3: CASSLDRENEQYF. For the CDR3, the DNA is TGTGCCAGCAGCTTGGACAGGGAAAACGAGCAGTACTTC.

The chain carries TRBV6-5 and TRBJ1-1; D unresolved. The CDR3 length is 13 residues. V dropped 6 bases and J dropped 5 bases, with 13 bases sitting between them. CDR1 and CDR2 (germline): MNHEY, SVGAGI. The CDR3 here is CASSRERRTEAFF. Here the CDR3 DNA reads TGTGCCAGCAGCCGGGAGAGGAGGACTGAAGCTTTCTTT.

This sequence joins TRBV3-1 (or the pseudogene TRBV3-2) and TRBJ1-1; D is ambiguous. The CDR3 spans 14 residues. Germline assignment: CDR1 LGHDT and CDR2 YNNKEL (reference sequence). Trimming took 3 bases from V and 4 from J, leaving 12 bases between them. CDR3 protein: CASSHRREGTEAFF. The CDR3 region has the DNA TGTGCCAGCAGCCACAGACGGGAGGGCACTGAAGCTTTCTTT.

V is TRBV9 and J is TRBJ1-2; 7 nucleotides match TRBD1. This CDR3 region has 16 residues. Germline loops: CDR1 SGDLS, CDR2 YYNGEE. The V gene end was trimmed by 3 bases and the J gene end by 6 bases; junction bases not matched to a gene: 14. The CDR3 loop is CASSDRDSRLSNGYTF. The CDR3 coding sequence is TGTGCCAGCAGCGACCGGGACAGTCGACTCTCTAATGGCTACACCTTC.

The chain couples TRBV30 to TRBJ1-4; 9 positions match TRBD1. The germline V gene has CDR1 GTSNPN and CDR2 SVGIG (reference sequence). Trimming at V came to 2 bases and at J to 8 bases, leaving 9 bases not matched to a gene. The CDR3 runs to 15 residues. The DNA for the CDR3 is TGTGCCTGGAGTCTATCCATTGGGACAGGGGAAAAACTGTTTTTT. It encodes CAWSLSIGTGEKLFF.